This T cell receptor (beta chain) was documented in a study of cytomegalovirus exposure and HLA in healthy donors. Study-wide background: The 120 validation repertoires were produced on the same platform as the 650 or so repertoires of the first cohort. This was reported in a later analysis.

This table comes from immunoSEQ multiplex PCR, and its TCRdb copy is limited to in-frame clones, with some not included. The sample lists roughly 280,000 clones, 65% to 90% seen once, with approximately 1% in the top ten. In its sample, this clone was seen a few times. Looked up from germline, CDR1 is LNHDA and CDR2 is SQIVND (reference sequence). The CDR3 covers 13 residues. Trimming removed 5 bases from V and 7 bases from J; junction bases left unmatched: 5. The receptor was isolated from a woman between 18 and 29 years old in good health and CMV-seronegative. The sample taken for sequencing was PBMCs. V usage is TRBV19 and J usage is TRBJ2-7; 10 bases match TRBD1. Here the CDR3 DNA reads TGTGCCAGTAGTGCTGGGACAGGGGAGGAGCAGTACTTC. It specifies CASSAGTGEEQYF.